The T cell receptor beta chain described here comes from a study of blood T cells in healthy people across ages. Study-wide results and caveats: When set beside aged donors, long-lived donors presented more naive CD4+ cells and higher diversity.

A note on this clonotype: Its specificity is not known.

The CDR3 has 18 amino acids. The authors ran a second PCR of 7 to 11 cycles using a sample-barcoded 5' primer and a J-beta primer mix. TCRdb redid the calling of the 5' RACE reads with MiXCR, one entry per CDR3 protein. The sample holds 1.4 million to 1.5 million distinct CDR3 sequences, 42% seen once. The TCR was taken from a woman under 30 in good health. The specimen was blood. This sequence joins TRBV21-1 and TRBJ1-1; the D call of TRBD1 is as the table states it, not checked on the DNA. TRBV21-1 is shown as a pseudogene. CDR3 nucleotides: TGTGCCAGCAGCACTATCGGGACAGGGGAGCTTTTGAACACTGAAGCTTTCTTT. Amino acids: CASSTIGTGELLNTEAFF.